These 12 T cell receptor beta chains were sequenced from one sample in a study of regulatory dendritic cells for organ transplantation. The protocol was immunoSEQ multiplex PCR, while the TCRdb copy is restricted to in-frame clones and leaves out a portion. The sample includes fewer than 13,000 clones, around two thirds of them seen just once. The sequencing sample was made of memory CD8+ T cells from blood. As to subset: CD45RO+ memory T cells. The source of these receptors is a human donor in good health.

V gene TRBV10-3 combines with J gene TRBJ2-2; possible D gene TRBD1, 5 bases. The CDR3 totals 18 residues. Germline lookup yields CDR1 ENHRY and CDR2 SYGVKD. The germline V and J ends were trimmed by 1 base and 1 base, with 16 bases remaining between them. CDR3 region: CAISEFRGRTLNTGELFF. For the CDR3, the DNA is TGTGCCATCAGTGAGTTCCGAGGCAGGACACTGAACACCGGGGAGCTGTTTTTT.

The chain employs TRBV30 and TRBJ2-3; possibly TRBD2 for D (5 bases). Germline V lookup: CDR1 GTSNPN, CDR2 SVGIG (reference sequence). CDR3 length: 12 amino acids. V lost 5 bases and J 4 bases, leaving 10 bases between the germline ends. CDR3 in DNA: TGTGCCTGGGTAGCGTCAGCAGATACGCAGTATTTT. Protein: CAWVASADTQYF. The complete variable domain, with remaining parts taken from reference TRBV30 and TRBJ2-3, reads SQTIHQWPATLVQPVGSPLSLECTVEGTSNPNLYWYRQAAGRGLQLLFYSVGIGQISSEVPQNLSASRPQDRQFILSSKKLLLSDSGFYLCAWVASADTQYFGPGTRLTVL.

The chain couples TRBV9 to TRBJ2-3, with 10 positions matching TRBD2. Germline V gene lookup returns CDR1 SGDLS and CDR2 YYNGEE. The CDR3 loop spans 18 amino acids. The ends lost 1 base at V and 1 base at J; junction bases unmatched: 9. The CDR3 bases are TGTGCCAGCAGCGTATCCCTAATAGCGGGAGGCCGCACAGATACGCAGTATTTT. Translated: CASSVSLIAGGRTDTQYF.

The V gene is TRBV4-2, the J gene TRBJ2-1; either TRBD1 or TRBD2 may supply D (5 bases each). V lost 2 bases, J lost 8 bases, and 19 bases lay in between. Germline CDR1 LGHNA, CDR2 YNFKEQ. The CDR3 is 16 residues long. The CDR3, as DNA: TGTGCCAGCAGCCAAAGAGGGGTCCTAGAGTCGGATGAGCAGTTCTTC. Translating it yields CASSQRGVLESDEQFF.

This clone was observed a few times. The rearrangement uses TRBV30 and TRBJ1-5; no clear D gene. V shed 1 base and J shed 4 bases, with 8 bases lying between them. The CDR3 runs to 13 residues. CDR1 and CDR2 from the germline V gene are GTSNPN and SVGIG (reference sequence). CDR3 bases: TGTGCCTGGAGTGAGAACGGAAATCAGCCCCAGCATTTT. Its translation: CAWSENGNQPQHF.

This chain uses TRBV28 with TRBJ2-1; a possible D gene is TRBD2 (6 bases). The CDR3 covers 14 residues. V dropped 1 base and J dropped 8 bases, with 12 bases sitting between them. Germline V gene data show CDR1 as MDHEN and CDR2 as SYDVKM. In DNA form, the CDR3 reads TGTGCCAGCAGTTTATTCCAGGGAGGAGATGAGCAGTTCTTC. It specifies CASSLFQGGDEQFF.

The chain uses TRBV19 and TRBJ2-5; 7 positions agree with TRBD2. The length of the CDR3 is 14 residues. The V and J ends lost 4 bases and 2 bases, in that order; junction bases with no gene match: 4. CDR1 LNHDA and CDR2 SQIVND come from the germline V gene (reference sequence). The chain's CDR3 is CASSTGRGQETQYF. Written as DNA, the CDR3 is TGTGCCAGTAGTACGGGGCGGGGGCAAGAGACCCAGTACTTC.

This clone was picked up a small number of times. The rearrangement joins TRBV27 to TRBJ2-7; D perhaps matches TRBD2 (6 bases). CDR1 and CDR2 (germline): MNHEY, SMNVEV (reference sequence). V lost 7 bases, J lost 3 bases, and 16 bases lay in between. The CDR3 sequence is 14 residues long. The CDR3 DNA reads TGTGCCAGCACCTGCGAGGAGGGTAGCTACGAGCAGTACTTC. Encoded protein: CASTCEEGSYEQYF.

V and J are TRBV9 and TRBJ1-3; D is ambiguous. Trimming shortened V by 5 bases and J by 3 bases, and 9 bases separated the two germline ends. The CDR3 runs 13 residues. Germline CDR1 reads SGDLS; CDR2 reads YYNGEE. The CDR3 DNA reads as TGTGCCAGCAGAGGGCCAAATGGAAACACCATATATTTT. Translating gives CASRGPNGNTIYF.

This clone was seen a handful of times. The chain has TRBV7-9 and TRBJ2-7; the D gene is possibly TRBD1 (5 bases). Germline V CDR1 and CDR2: SEHNR, FQNEAQ (reference sequence). The CDR3 runs to 13 residues. The V end was cut by 5 bases, the J end by 3 bases, with 11 bases between. CDR3 bases: TGTGCCAGCAGCATGATGCAGGGCTACGAGCAGTACTTC. Amino acid sequence: CASSMMQGYEQYF.

This clone has just a few counts. V gene TRBV4-3 combines with J gene TRBJ1-5; D gene unclear. Trimming removed 0 bases at V and 5 bases at J, with 11 bases between. This CDR3 has 15 amino acids. Germline V lookup: CDR1 LGHNA, CDR2 YSLEER. Here the CDR3 DNA reads TGCGCCAGCAGCCAAGATCAACGGTCCCATCAGCCCCAGCATTTT. Its protein is CASSQDQRSHQPQHF.

The rearrangement uses TRBV7-2 and TRBJ2-6; maybe TRBD1 (6 bases). V dropped 5 bases and J dropped 0 bases, with 14 bases sitting between them. This CDR3 region has 17 residues. CDR1 SGHTA and CDR2 FQGNSA come from the germline V gene. The CDR3: CASSHRDIPSGANVLTF. The CDR3 region has the DNA TGTGCCAGCAGCCACCGGGACATCCCCTCTGGGGCCAACGTCCTGACTTTC.